This TCR beta chain was observed in a study of breast tumors, draining lymph nodes, adjacent tissues. Overall study results and limits: Findings are consistent with lymph node origin and intratumoral expansion of most tumor T cells. Luminal-like breast cancer showed significantly higher tumor–nontumor repertoire similarity than basal-like. Compared with lymph nodes, tumors were less diverse; compared with nontumor tissue, more.

One entry per CDR3 protein, called by TCRdb with MiXCR from the multiplex PCR reads. The sample yields 130,000 or so distinct CDR3 sequences, about 30% seen once. Per germline, CDR1 SGHKS and CDR2 YYEKEE (reference sequence). The CDR3 sequence is 16 residues long. V was cut by 4 bases and J by 5 bases, with 21 bases left in between. In its sample, this clonotype was seen many times. Its antigen is not known. Breast cancer patients provided tissue from their axillary draining lymph nodes. The rearrangement joins TRBV5-5 to TRBJ2-5; D might be TRBD1 (6 bases). Source material: axillary lymph node tissue. This receptor was taken from a female donor with breast cancer. Some clones in this sample may be carry-over from other donors' samples. In DNA form, the CDR3 reads TGTGCCAGCAGCCGGAAACTAACACAGGGATCCGAGACCCAGTACTTC. This encodes CASSRKLTQGSETQYF.